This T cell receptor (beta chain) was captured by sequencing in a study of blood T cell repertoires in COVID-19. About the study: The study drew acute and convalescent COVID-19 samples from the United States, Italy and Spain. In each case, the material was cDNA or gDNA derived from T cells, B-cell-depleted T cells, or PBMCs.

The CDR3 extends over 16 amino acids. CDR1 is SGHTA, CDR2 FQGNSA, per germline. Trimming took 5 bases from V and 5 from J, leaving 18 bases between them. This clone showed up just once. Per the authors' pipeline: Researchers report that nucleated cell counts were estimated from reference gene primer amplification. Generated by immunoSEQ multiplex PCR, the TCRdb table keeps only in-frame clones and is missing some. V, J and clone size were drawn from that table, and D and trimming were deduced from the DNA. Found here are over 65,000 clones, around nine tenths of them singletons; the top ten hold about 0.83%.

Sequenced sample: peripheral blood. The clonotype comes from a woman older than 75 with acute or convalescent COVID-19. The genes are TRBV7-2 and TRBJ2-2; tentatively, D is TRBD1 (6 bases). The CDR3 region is CASSRAGQYLTGELFF. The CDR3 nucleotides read TGTGCCAGCAGCCGCGCCGGACAGTATCTGACCGGGGAGCTGTTTTTT.